This T cell receptor (beta chain) appears in the sequencing data of a study of cytomegalovirus exposure and HLA in healthy donors. V was pared by 7 bases and J by 0 bases, with 12 bases between. CDR3 length: 15 residues. CDR1 and CDR2 (germline): MDHEN, SYDVKM. Vbeta (60) and Jbeta (13) primers were used in the PCR. The data were produced by immunoSEQ multiplex PCR, yet TCRdb's version contains in-frame clones alone and is incomplete. This sample's table has just over 80,000 clones. The clonotype was recovered from a woman aged 25 to 39 in good health and CMV-seronegative. V usage is TRBV28 and J usage is TRBJ2-2, with D hard to call. Sample: PBMCs. The CDR3 sequence is CASTPRVPNTGELFF. In nucleotides, the CDR3 is TGTGCCAGCACCCCCCGGGTTCCGAACACCGGGGAGCTGTTTTTT.